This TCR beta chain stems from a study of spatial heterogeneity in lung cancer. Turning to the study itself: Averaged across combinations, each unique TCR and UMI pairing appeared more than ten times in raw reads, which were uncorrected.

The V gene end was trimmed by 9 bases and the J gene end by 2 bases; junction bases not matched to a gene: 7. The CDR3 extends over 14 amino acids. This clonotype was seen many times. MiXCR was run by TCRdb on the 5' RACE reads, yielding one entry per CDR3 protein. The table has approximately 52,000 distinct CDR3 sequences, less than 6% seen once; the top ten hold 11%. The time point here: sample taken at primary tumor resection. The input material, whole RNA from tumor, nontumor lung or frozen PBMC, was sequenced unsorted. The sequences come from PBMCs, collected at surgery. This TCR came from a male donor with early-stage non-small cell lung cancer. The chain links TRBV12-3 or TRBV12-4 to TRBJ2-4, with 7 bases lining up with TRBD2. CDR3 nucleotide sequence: TGTGCCAGTCAGCGGGGAGGTTCCAAAAACATTCAGTACTTC. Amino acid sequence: CASQRGGSKNIQYF.